Listed below are T cell receptor beta chains from one sample, sequenced in a study of shared clonotypes between healthy human individuals. The repertoire was sequenced with immunoSEQ multiplex PCR; TCRdb's copy has only in-frame clones and lacks some. The sample holds 450,000 to 500,000 clones, approximately 82% seen once. Specimen: PBMCs. Receptor source: a woman aged 40 to 55 in good health. Some clones in this sample may be carry-over from other donors' samples. Both conserved end residues are part of each CDR3. Fields, in order: D gene, clone size, J gene, V gene, CDR3 protein, CDR3 DNA. A D gene is named only where the DNA matches it firmly. Expanded clones get a size class; other rows say once, few or many, or leave the size out.

d_call: NA; clone_size: NA; j_call: TRBJ1-2; v_call: TRBV30; cdr3_aa: CAWSVGLIDQRGYTF; cdr3_nt: TGTGCCTGGAGTGTTGGGTTGATAGACCAGAGGGGCTACACCTTC
d_call: NA; clone_size: NA; j_call: TRBJ2-1; v_call: TRBV5-1; cdr3_aa: CASSFGSRDEQFF; cdr3_nt: TGCGCCAGCAGCTTTGGCAGCCGGGATGAGCAGTTCTTC
d_call: NA; clone_size: NA; j_call: TRBJ2-7; v_call: TRBV18; cdr3_aa: CASSPLVAFSYEQYF; cdr3_nt: TGTGCCAGCTCACCCCTAGTGGCCTTCTCCTACGAGCAGTACTTC
d_call: TRBD1; clone_size: NA; j_call: TRBJ2-4; v_call: TRBV28; cdr3_aa: CASSPRDREVVKNIQYF; cdr3_nt: TGTGCCAGCAGTCCCCGGGACAGGGAGGTCGTCAAAAACATTCAGTACTTC
d_call: NA; clone_size: NA; j_call: TRBJ2-3; v_call: TRBV30; cdr3_aa: CAWSVLKDLLTDTQYF; cdr3_nt: TGTGCCTGGAGTGTACTTAAGGACCTCCTCACAGATACGCAGTATTTT
d_call: TRBD2; clone_size: few; j_call: TRBJ2-1; v_call: TRBV5-1; cdr3_aa: CASNRGSPYNEQFF; cdr3_nt: TGCGCCAGCAATCGCGGGAGTCCCTACAATGAGCAGTTCTTC
d_call: TRBD2; clone_size: NA; j_call: TRBJ2-3; v_call: TRBV7-9; cdr3_aa: CASSPVSGAFTDTQYF; cdr3_nt: TGTGCCAGCAGCCCCGTTAGCGGGGCCTTCACAGATACGCAGTATTTT
d_call: TRBD1; clone_size: NA; j_call: TRBJ2-7; v_call: TRBV30; cdr3_aa: CAWSGSGTGAYEQYF; cdr3_nt: TGTGCCTGGAGTGGATCCGGGACAGGGGCCTACGAGCAGTACTTC
d_call: NA; clone_size: NA; j_call: TRBJ2-1; v_call: TRBV19; cdr3_aa: CASTEGGTPGREQFF; cdr3_nt: TGTGCCAGTACGGAGGGAGGCACTCCGGGCCGGGAGCAGTTCTTC
d_call: NA; clone_size: NA; j_call: TRBJ1-2; v_call: TRBV9; cdr3_aa: CASSVWDGPRYGYTF; cdr3_nt: TGTGCCAGCAGCGTTTGGGACGGCCCCCGCTATGGCTACACCTTC
d_call: NA; clone_size: NA; j_call: TRBJ2-1; v_call: TRBV5-1; cdr3_aa: CASSLAPGSPDNEQFF; cdr3_nt: TGCGCCAGCAGCTTGGCTCCCGGGAGTCCGGACAATGAGCAGTTCTTC
d_call: NA; clone_size: NA; j_call: TRBJ2-4; v_call: TRBV9; cdr3_aa: CASSVGQLAKNIQYF; cdr3_nt: TGTGCCAGCAGCGTTGGTCAATTAGCCAAAAACATTCAGTACTTC
d_call: NA; clone_size: NA; j_call: TRBJ2-1; v_call: TRBV25-1; cdr3_aa: CASSSSRDVGRNEQFF; cdr3_nt: TGTGCCAGCAGTTCCTCTAGGGACGTCGGTAGGAATGAGCAGTTCTTC
d_call: TRBD2; clone_size: once; j_call: TRBJ2-7; v_call: TRBV30; cdr3_aa: CACQREDSYEQYF; cdr3_nt: TGTGCCTGCCAGCGGGAGGACTCCTACGAGCAGTACTTC
d_call: NA; clone_size: NA; j_call: TRBJ1-1; v_call: TRBV5-6; cdr3_aa: CASSLAGGRLNTEAFF; cdr3_nt: TGTGCCAGCAGCTTGGCCGGTGGCAGGCTGAACACTGAAGCTTTCTTT
d_call: NA; clone_size: NA; j_call: TRBJ1-5; v_call: TRBV5-6; cdr3_aa: CASSLGADHQPQHF; cdr3_nt: TGTGCCAGCAGCTTGGGGGCGGATCACCAGCCCCAGCATTTT
d_call: TRBD1; clone_size: NA; j_call: TRBJ2-1; v_call: TRBV11-3; cdr3_aa: CASSPRAGTGGWNEQFF; cdr3_nt: TGTGCCAGCAGCCCAAGGGCCGGGACAGGGGGCTGGAATGAGCAGTTCTTC
d_call: NA; clone_size: NA; j_call: TRBJ2-7; v_call: TRBV4-3; cdr3_aa: CASSQDALGAFEQYF; cdr3_nt: TGCGCCAGCAGCCAGGACGCCTTGGGTGCTTTCGAGCAGTACTTC
d_call: TRBD1; clone_size: once; j_call: TRBJ2-5; v_call: TRBV11-3; cdr3_aa: CASSLSGTGFQETQYF; cdr3_nt: TGTGCCAGCAGCTTGTCCGGGACAGGGTTCCAAGAGACCCAGTACTTC
d_call: TRBD1; clone_size: few; j_call: TRBJ1-2; v_call: TRBV28; cdr3_aa: CASIGAPGGDGYTF; cdr3_nt: TGTGCCAGCATTGGGGCCCCAGGGGGGGATGGCTACACCTTC
d_call: TRBD1; clone_size: NA; j_call: TRBJ2-5; v_call: TRBV25-1; cdr3_aa: CASSSPGTGKETQYF; cdr3_nt: TGTGCCAGCAGTTCTCCCGGGACAGGGAAAGAGACCCAGTACTTC
d_call: NA; clone_size: NA; j_call: TRBJ2-7; v_call: TRBV7-3; cdr3_aa: CASSFGTGEQYF; cdr3_nt: TGTGCCAGCAGCTTCGGAACGGGCGAGCAGTACTTC
d_call: NA; clone_size: many; j_call: TRBJ2-1; v_call: TRBV7-5; cdr3_aa: CASSLVPEAYNEQFF; cdr3_nt: TGTGCCAGCAGCTTAGTTCCAGAGGCCTACAATGAGCAGTTCTTC
d_call: TRBD1; clone_size: NA; j_call: TRBJ2-7; v_call: TRBV9; cdr3_aa: CASSVGGQGLYEQYF; cdr3_nt: TGTGCCAGCAGCGTAGGGGGACAGGGTCTTTACGAGCAGTACTTC
d_call: TRBD2; clone_size: NA; j_call: TRBJ2-7; v_call: TRBV7-3; cdr3_aa: CASSPRGGAYEQYF; cdr3_nt: TGTGCCAGCAGCCCCCGGGGGGGCGCCTACGAGCAGTACTTC